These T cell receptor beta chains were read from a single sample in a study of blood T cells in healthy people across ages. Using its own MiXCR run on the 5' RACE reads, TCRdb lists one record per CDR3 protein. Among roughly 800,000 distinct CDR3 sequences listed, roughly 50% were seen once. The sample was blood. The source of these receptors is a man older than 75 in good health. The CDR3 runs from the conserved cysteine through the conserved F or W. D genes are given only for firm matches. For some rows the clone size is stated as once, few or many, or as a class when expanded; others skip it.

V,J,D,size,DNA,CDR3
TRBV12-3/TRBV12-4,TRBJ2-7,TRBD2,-,TGTGCCAGCAAGCAAGCGGGGGCTTTATCCTACGAGCAGTACTTC,CASKQAGALSYEQYF
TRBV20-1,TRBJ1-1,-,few,TGCAGTGCTAGCCCCGAGGTCAAGATGAACACTGAAGCTTTCTTT,CSASPEVKMNTEAFF
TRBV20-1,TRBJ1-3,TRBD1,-,TGCAGTGCTCACAGGGGACTCTCTGGAAACACCATATATTTT,CSAHRGLSGNTIYF
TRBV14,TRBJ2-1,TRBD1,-,TGTGCCAGCAGCCAAGCCCAGGGGGCAGGGGAGCAGTTCTTC,CASSQAQGAGEQFF
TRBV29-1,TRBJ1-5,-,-,TGCAGCGGGGCCAAGGGGAGGGACAATCAGCCCCAGCATTTT,CSGAKGRDNQPQHF
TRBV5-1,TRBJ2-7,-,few,TGCGCCAGCAGCTACACCGGGACTGAGCAGTACTTC,CASSYTGTEQYF
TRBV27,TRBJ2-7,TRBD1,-,TGTGCCAGCAGTTTATTCTCCGGGACAGGGGGCGACGAGCAGTACTTC,CASSLFSGTGGDEQYF
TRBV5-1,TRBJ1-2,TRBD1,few,TGCGCCAGCAGCTTGGGGACAGGGGGAAACTATGGCTACACCTTC,CASSLGTGGNYGYTF
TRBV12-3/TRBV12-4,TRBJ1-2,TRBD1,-,TGTGCCAGCGTCCTCCAGGGGGCGCGGGGCTACACCTTC,CASVLQGARGYTF
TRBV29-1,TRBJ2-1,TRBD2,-,TGCAGCGTCCACTCGCGGGGACTAGCGGGAGAGACCCTAGACAATGAGCAGTTCTTC,CSVHSRGLAGETLDNEQFF
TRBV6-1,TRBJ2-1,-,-,TGTGCCAGCTCAGGGGATCTAGGTGGACCCAGTGAGCAGTTCTTC,CASSGDLGGPSEQFF
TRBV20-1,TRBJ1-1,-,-,TGCAGTGCTGGGGCGGTTGGGACGGTGAACACTGAAGCTTTCTTT,CSAGAVGTVNTEAFF
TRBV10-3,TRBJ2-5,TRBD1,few,TGTGCCATCAGTGACCCGGGACAGATTCAAGAGACCCAGTACTTC,CAISDPGQIQETQYF
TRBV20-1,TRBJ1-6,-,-,TGCAGTGCTAGAGGCGGGGGCTCGAGCCCGGGAAATTCACCCCTCCACTTT,CSARGGGSSPGNSPLHF
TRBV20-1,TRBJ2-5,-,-,TGCAGTGCTAGTAGGAATTTCGAAGAGACCCAGTACTTC,CSASRNFEETQYF
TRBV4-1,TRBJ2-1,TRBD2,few,TGCGCCAGCAGCCAAGGCCAGCGGGAGTGGGATGAGCAGTTCTTC,CASSQGQREWDEQFF
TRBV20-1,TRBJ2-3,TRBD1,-,TGCAGTGTCCGGGACAGACTCTCAGATACGCAGTATTTT,CSVRDRLSDTQYF
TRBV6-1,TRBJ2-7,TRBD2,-,TGTGCCAGCAGCCGGGGGCCAACTAGCGGATTCTACAATGAGCAGTACTTC,CASSRGPTSGFYNEQYF
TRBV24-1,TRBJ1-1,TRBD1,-,TGTGCCACCAGACCGGGACAGGGGACCACTGAAGCTTTCTTT,CATRPGQGTTEAFF
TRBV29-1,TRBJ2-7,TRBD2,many,TGCAGCGCCACCCAGGGGCGACTAGCGGGGGGCTCCTACGAGCAGTACTTC,CSATQGRLAGGSYEQYF
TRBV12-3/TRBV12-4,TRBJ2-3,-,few,TGTGCCAGCAGGAGACAGGCCCTCAAGCCAGATACGCAGTATTTT,CASRRQALKPDTQYF
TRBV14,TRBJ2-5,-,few,TGTGCCAGCAGTCAACTGGTCCAAGAGACCCAGTACTTC,CASSQLVQETQYF
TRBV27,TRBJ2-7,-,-,TGTGCCAGCAGTCCGGAGAAACCAGGACTGAGCTACGAGCAGTACTTC,CASSPEKPGLSYEQYF
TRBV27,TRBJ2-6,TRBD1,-,TGTGCCAGCAGTAGGTGGACAGGGGGTTTTGGGGCCAACGTCCTGACTTTC,CASSRWTGGFGANVLTF
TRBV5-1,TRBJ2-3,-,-,TGCGCCAGCAGTCCAGAGGCCGGGACATCTCGACTCAGGAGGGACAGATACGTGTATTTT,CASSPEAGTSRLRRDRYVYF
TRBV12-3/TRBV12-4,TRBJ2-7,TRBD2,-,TGTGCCAGCAGTCTAGGTCCTAGCGGACTGTACAATGAGCAGTACTTC,CASSLGPSGLYNEQYF
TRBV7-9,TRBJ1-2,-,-,TGTGCCAGCAGCTTAGCAGGGACGCCCTTTAACTATGGCTACACCTTC,CASSLAGTPFNYGYTF
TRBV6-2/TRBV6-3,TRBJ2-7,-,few,TGTGCCAGCAGTTTGAGGACAACCTACGAGCAGTACTTC,CASSLRTTYEQYF
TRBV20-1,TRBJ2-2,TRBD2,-,TGCAGTGCTAGCAGCAGCGGGAGGGCCCTCACCGGGGAGCTGTTTTTT,CSASSSGRALTGELFF
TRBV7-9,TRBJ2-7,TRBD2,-,TGTGCCAGCAGCCCGGATTGGAGGGGGACTAGCGGAAACTACGAGCAGTACTTC,CASSPDWRGTSGNYEQYF
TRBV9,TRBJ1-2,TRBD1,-,TGTGCCAGCAGCGTTGGGACAGGGGGAATCGACGGCTACACCTTC,CASSVGTGGIDGYTF
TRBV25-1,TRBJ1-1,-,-,TGTGCCAGCAGTGAATTTGGAGGATTGCCTGAAGCTTTCTTT,CASSEFGGLPEAFF
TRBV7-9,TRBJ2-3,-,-,TGTGCCAGCAGCTTCGGGTTCACAGATACGCAGTATTTT,CASSFGFTDTQYF
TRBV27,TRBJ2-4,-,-,TGTGCCACCGGGGCTGGCTTCAAAAACATTCAGTACTTC,CATGAGFKNIQYF
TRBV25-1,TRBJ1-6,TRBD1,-,TGTGCCAGCAGTCTGGGACAGCCAAATTCACCCCTCCACTTT,CASSLGQPNSPLHF
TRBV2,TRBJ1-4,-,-,TGTGCCAGCGATGCCAGGGGAGGAGGTAATGAAAAACTGTTTTTT,CASDARGGGNEKLFF
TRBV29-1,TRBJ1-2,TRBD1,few,TGCAGCGTCGCCACCGGGACAGGGGGCTTCGATGGCTACACCTTC,CSVATGTGGFDGYTF
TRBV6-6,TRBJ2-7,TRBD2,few,TGTGCCAGCAGTTACTCCACTAGCGGGGAGCAGTACTTC,CASSYSTSGEQYF
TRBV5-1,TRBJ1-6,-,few,TGCGCCAGCAGCTTGAAGCTCAGCCAGACAAATTCACCCCTCCACTTT,CASSLKLSQTNSPLHF
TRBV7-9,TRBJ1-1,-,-,TGTGCCAGCAGCTTCGACAGTGAAGCTTTCTTT,CASSFDSEAFF
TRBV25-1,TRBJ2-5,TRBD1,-,TGTGCCAGCAGTGAGGCTGGGACAGGGGTTCAAGAGACCCAGTACTTC,CASSEAGTGVQETQYF
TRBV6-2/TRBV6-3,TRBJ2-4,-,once,TGTGCCAGCAGTTACTCTGGGGAAACCAAAAACATTCAGTACTTC,CASSYSGETKNIQYF
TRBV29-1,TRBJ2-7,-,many,TGCAGCGTTGGGTCATGGGGCGAGCAGTACTTC,CSVGSWGEQYF
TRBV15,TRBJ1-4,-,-,TGTGCCACCAGCAGCGGCCTGGGGAGGTCCCTTAATGAAAAACTGTTTTTT,CATSSGLGRSLNEKLFF
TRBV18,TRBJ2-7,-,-,TGTGCCAGCTCACCAGAGACAGGATCGTTCTACGAGCAGTACTTC,CASSPETGSFYEQYF
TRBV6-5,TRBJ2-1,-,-,TGTGCCAGCAGCCTGGTCGGGCGCTCCTACAATGAGCAGTTCTTC,CASSLVGRSYNEQFF
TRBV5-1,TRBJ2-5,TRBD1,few,TGCGCCAGCAGCAGAGGGGACAGATGGTACCAAGAGACCCAGTACTTC,CASSRGDRWYQETQYF
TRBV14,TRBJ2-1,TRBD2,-,TGTGCCAGCAGCCAAGCCGGGACTATCCACAATGAGCAGTTCTTC,CASSQAGTIHNEQFF
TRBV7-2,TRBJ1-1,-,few,TGTGCCAGCAGCTTAGCGTCCGTAACCACTGAAGCTTTCTTT,CASSLASVTTEAFF
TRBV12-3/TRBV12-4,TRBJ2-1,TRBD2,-,TGTGCCAGCGCCCTAGCGGGAGGGCTTAATGAGCAGTTCTTC,CASALAGGLNEQFF